These T cell receptor beta chains were read from a single sample in a study of T-cell reconstitution after alpha-beta-depleted transplantation in children. TCRdb called the PCR reads again in MiXCR, with one record for every CDR3 protein. Of around 340,000 distinct CDR3 sequences in the sample, 13% were seen once. Sequencing was performed on PBMCs, taken from the stem cell graft. The receptors stem from a human donor who donated a stem cell graft to a child with Fanconi anemia. Both conserved end residues are part of each CDR3. A D gene is named only where the DNA matches it firmly. Some rows mark clone size as missing; the rest say once, few, many or name a class of expanded clone.

many,TRBJ2-5,TRBD2,TRBV20-1,TGCAGTGCTAGAGAGACTAGCGGGGGGGCCGGGGAGACCCAGTACTTC,CSARETSGGAGETQYF
many,TRBJ2-7,TRBD1,TRBV7-8,TGTGCCAGCAGCTTAATGGGACAGGGATACGAGCAGTACTTC,CASSLMGQGYEQYF
.,TRBJ1-2,.,TRBV12-3/TRBV12-4,TGTGCCAGCAGTTTAACGGCAGGGGCGGCCTATGGCTACACCTTC,CASSLTAGAAYGYTF
few,TRBJ1-1,.,TRBV20-1,TGCAGTGCTAGAGTAGGCGTCAGCGCTGACACTGAAGCTTTCTTT,CSARVGVSADTEAFF
few,TRBJ2-3,.,TRBV29-1,TGCAGCGGGGGGCTAGCACGGCGTACAGATACGCAGTATTTT,CSGGLARRTDTQYF
.,TRBJ1-2,TRBD1,TRBV2,TGTGCCAGCTATACAGGGGGGCCTGACTATGGCTACACCTTC,CASYTGGPDYGYTF
many,TRBJ2-2,.,TRBV5-1,TGCGCCAGCAGCTTGGGATCGGGTACCGGGGAGCTGTTTTTT,CASSLGSGTGELFF
.,TRBJ2-1,.,TRBV5-1,TGCGCCAGCAGCTCCGAAGCAGTCAGCTCCTACAATGAGCAGTTCTTC,CASSSEAVSSYNEQFF
.,TRBJ2-1,TRBD2,TRBV29-1,TGCAGCGGTAGCGGGGGGGTTTTAGGAAATGAGCAGTTCTTC,CSGSGGVLGNEQFF
few,TRBJ2-1,TRBD2,TRBV7-2,TGTGCCAGCAAGGGGACTAGCGGGGGGGAGCAGTTCTTC,CASKGTSGGEQFF
.,TRBJ1-1,.,TRBV5-5,TGTGCCAGCAGCGCAAGATTGAACACTGAAGCTTTCTTT,CASSARLNTEAFF
.,TRBJ2-3,TRBD2,TRBV5-1,TGCGCCAGCAGCCCCCTTAACAGCGGGGGGACGTCAGATACGCAGTATTTT,CASSPLNSGGTSDTQYF
many,TRBJ2-7,.,TRBV12-3/TRBV12-4,TGTGCCAGCAGAGGGTCCTCGACCGGTTCTTACGAGCAGTACTTC,CASRGSSTGSYEQYF
.,TRBJ1-6,.,TRBV3-1,TGTGCCAGCTCCAGTAGGGATTCACCCCTCCACTTT,CASSSRDSPLHF
many,TRBJ2-1,TRBD2,TRBV7-3,TGTGCCAGCAGCCAGGGGCTAGCGGGGGGGCCAAATGAGCAGTTCTTC,CASSQGLAGGPNEQFF
.,TRBJ2-4,TRBD2,TRBV20-1,TGCAGTGCTAGAGATGGCACTAGCGACCAAAACATTCAGTACTTC,CSARDGTSDQNIQYF
many,TRBJ2-5,TRBD2,TRBV12-3/TRBV12-4,TGTGCCAGCAGTTTAGACGGGAGGGAGACCCAGTACTTC,CASSLDGRETQYF
.,TRBJ1-1,.,TRBV19,TGTGCCAGCATTTGGGGGAACACTGAAGCTTTCTTT,CASIWGNTEAFF
few,TRBJ1-2,.,TRBV5-1,TGCGCCAGCAGCACACTGACGGGCAGAACTAACTATGGCTACACCTTC,CASSTLTGRTNYGYTF
.,TRBJ2-3,.,TRBV29-1,TGCAGCGTCCGACGACTGTCTAGCACAGATACGCAGTATTTT,CSVRRLSSTDTQYF
.,TRBJ1-1,.,TRBV7-8,TGTGCCAGCACCGCACCTTGGGCAGAACCCACTGAAGCTTTCTTT,CASTAPWAEPTEAFF
many,TRBJ1-1,.,TRBV18,TGTGCCAGCTCACCACAAATGGAGGGCCACACTGAAGCTTTCTTT,CASSPQMEGHTEAFF
many,TRBJ1-1,.,TRBV7-9,TGTGCCAGCAGCTCCCAGGCGAACACTGAAGCTTTCTTT,CASSSQANTEAFF
many,TRBJ2-3,.,TRBV5-1,TGCGCCAGCAGCTTAAGGGCTTCACTTAGCACAGATACGCAGTATTTT,CASSLRASLSTDTQYF
.,TRBJ2-3,TRBD1,TRBV4-2,TGTGCCAGCAGCCAAGAGGACAGGGGAACTACTGCCACCTTACCCATACTCACAGATACGCAGTATTTT,CASSQEDRGTTATLPILTDTQYF